The 5 T cell receptor beta chains listed next were all sequenced from one sample in a study of T-cell memory formation after mild COVID-19. TCRdb passed the 5' RACE reads through MiXCR, listing each CDR3 protein once. The data show hundreds of thousands of distinct CDR3 sequences, about 20% seen once. The sequenced material came from PBMCs or a T cell subset sorted from them (not recorded which). These receptors came from an adult woman who had mild COVID-19 (a few samples of this study predate the infection). Cell type and time point are not known.

Turning to this clonotype: A read error may produce the germline difference seen at one junction end. This rearrangement joins TRBV20-1 to TRBJ1-2; a possible D gene is TRBD1 (5 bases). The germline gives CDR1 DFQATT, CDR2 SNEGSKA (reference sequence). This CDR3 has 13 amino acids. The chain's CDR3 is CSARGTGDYGYTF. In DNA form, the CDR3 reads TGCAGTGCCAGAGGAACAGGAGATTATGGCTACACCTTC.

The DNA for the CDR3 is TGTGCCAGCAGTCCCCGGACAGGGAGAGCTTTTGGCTACACCTTC. It specifies CASSPRTGRAFGYTF. The chain links TRBV12-3 or TRBV12-4 to TRBJ1-2; TRBD1 matches 8 bases. The CDR3 has 15 amino acids. V lost 5 bases, J lost 7 bases, and 12 bases stayed unmatched.

This clonotype was picked up many times. This chain joins TRBV5-1 and TRBJ2-5; no definite D call. Trimming cost V 1 base and J 4 bases, with 8 bases left between them. The CDR3 covers 13 residues. Looked up from germline, CDR1 is SGHRS and CDR2 is YFSETQ. CDR3 sequence reads: CASSLKRRETQYF. The CDR3 DNA reads TGCGCCAGCAGCTTGAAAAGGCGAGAGACCCAGTACTTC.

This chain links TRBV24-1 with TRBJ2-1; tentatively, D is TRBD2 (6 bases). Germline V gene data show CDR1 as KGHDR and CDR2 as SFDVKD. The V gene lost 4 bases and the J gene lost 10 bases, with 13 bases spanning the gap. The CDR3 length is 13 residues. This chain's CDR3 is CATSDPPGREQFF. The CDR3 bases are TGTGCCACCAGTGACCCTCCGGGGAGGGAGCAGTTCTTC.

The chain is built from TRBV30 and TRBJ2-2; D gene uncertain. The CDR3 loop spans 12 amino acids. Germline V gene data show CDR1 as GTSNPN and CDR2 as SVGIG (reference sequence). The V gene lost 2 bases and the J gene lost 3 bases, with 4 bases spanning the gap. CDR3 in amino acids: CAWSRYTGELFF. The CDR3 coding sequence is TGTGCCTGGAGTAGATACACCGGGGAGCTGTTTTTT.